A single TCR beta chain is shown here with its context. CDR1 is SNHLY, CDR2 FYNNEI, per germline. The CDR3 extends over 13 amino acids. V lost 7 bases, J lost 0 bases, and 9 bases lay in between. The data were taken from a study of blood T cell repertoires in COVID-19. Whole-study context: Researchers got acute and convalescent COVID-19 samples from the United States, Italy and Spain. T cells, B-cell-depleted T cells, or PBMCs provided the cDNA or gDNA that served as material.

As processed by the authors: The assay estimated nucleated cells by amplifying reference gene primers. The repertoire was sequenced with immunoSEQ multiplex PCR; TCRdb's copy has only in-frame clones and lacks some. V, J and clone size derive from that table, while D and trimming were established from the DNA sequence. The sample holds 78,000 or so clones, approximately 80% seen once. The sample consisted of peripheral blood. The chain joins TRBV2 to TRBJ1-2; no clear D. The TCR originated in an elderly man with acute or convalescent COVID-19. The CDR3 coding sequence is TGTGCCAGCACAAAACAAGCTAACTATGGCTACACCTTC. Its translation: CASTKQANYGYTF.